This TCR beta chain appears in the sequencing data of a study of T cell repertoires in cytomegalovirus infection. There are a few counts of this clonotype. As yet, its antigen is unknown. Trimming took 5 bases from V and 0 from J, leaving 14 bases between them. The germline gives CDR1 SGHAT, CDR2 FQNNGV. The CDR3 runs 16 residues. In TCRdb, the reads were re-called with MiXCR into one record per CDR3 protein. Of 100,000 or so distinct CDR3 sequences in the sample, roughly 41% were seen once. This clonotype was sampled from a human donor in good health (CMV status not recorded). Some clones in this sample may be carry-over from other donors' samples. The sample in question was CD8+ T cells from cultured PBMCs, obtained from culture after CMV antigen stimulation. The rearrangement joins TRBV11-2 to TRBJ2-4; D perhaps matches TRBD2 (5 bases). CDR3 protein: CASSPREGRAKNIQYF. The CDR3 DNA sequence: TGTGCCAGCAGCCCGAGGGAAGGTCGAGCCAAAAACATTCAGTACTTC.